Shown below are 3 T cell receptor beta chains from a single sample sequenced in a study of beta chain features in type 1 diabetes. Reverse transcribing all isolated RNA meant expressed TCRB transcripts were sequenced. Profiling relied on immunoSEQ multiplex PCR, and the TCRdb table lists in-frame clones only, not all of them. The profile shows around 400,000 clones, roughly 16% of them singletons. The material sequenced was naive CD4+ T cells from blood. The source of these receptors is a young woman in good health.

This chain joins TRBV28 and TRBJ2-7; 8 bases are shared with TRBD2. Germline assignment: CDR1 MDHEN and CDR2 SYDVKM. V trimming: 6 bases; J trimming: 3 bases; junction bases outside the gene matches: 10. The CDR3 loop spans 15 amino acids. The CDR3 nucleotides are TGTGCCAGCAGAGCTGCCGGGACTAGTGGCTACGAGCAGTACTTC. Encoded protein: CASRAAGTSGYEQYF.

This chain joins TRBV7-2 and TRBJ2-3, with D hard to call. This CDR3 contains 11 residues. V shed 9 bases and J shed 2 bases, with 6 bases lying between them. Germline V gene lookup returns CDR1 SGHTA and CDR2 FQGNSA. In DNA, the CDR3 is TGTGCCAGACAGATCACAGATACGCAGTATTTT. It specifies CARQITDTQYF.

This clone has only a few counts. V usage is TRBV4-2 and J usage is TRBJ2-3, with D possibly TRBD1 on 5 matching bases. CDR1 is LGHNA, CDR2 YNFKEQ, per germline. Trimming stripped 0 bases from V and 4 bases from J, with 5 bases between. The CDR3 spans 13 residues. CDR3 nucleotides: TGTGCCAGCAGCCAAGAGGGGCCAGATACGCAGTATTTT. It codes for CASSQEGPDTQYF.